These T cell receptor beta chains were read from a single sample in a study of cytomegalovirus exposure and HLA in healthy donors. Only in-frame clones appear in the TCRdb table, and some are missing; sequencing was by immunoSEQ multiplex PCR. The table gives fewer than 100,000 clones; the top ten clones make up about 4.1% of it. The sequenced sample was PBMCs. The receptors were sampled from a man younger than 35 in good health and CMV-seropositive. Both conserved end residues are part of each CDR3. The D gene is left open where the match is weak.

>NA|TRBV5-6|TRBJ2-7
CASSLPGGTGSYEQYF
TGTGCCAGCAGTCTGCCGGGGGGGACAGGGTCCTACGAGCAGTACTTC
>NA|TRBV29-1|TRBJ2-3
CSVVSGANTQYF
TGCAGCGTTGTGAGTGGGGCAAATACGCAGTATTTT
>NA|TRBV5-5|TRBJ1-2
CASSLDPADSYGYTF
TGTGCCAGCAGCTTAGACCCTGCGGACAGCTATGGCTACACCTTC
>TRBD2|TRBV4-2|TRBJ2-3
CASSQDWTSGGADTQYF
TGTGCCAGCAGCCAAGATTGGACTAGCGGGGGGGCGGATACGCAGTATTTT
>TRBD1|TRBV6-6|TRBJ1-2
CASRAPQGYRGYTF
TGTGCCAGCAGGGCCCCACAGGGGTATCGTGGCTACACCTTC
>TRBD1|TRBV5-1|TRBJ2-7
CASSVTGGGYEQYF
TGCGCCAGCAGCGTGACAGGGGGAGGTTACGAGCAGTACTTC
>TRBD1|TRBV15|TRBJ1-1
CATSRDPDRVNTEAFF
TGTGCCACCAGCAGAGATCCGGACAGGGTGAACACTGAAGCTTTCTTT
>TRBD1|TRBV29-1|TRBJ2-7
CSVPGQGAVDEQYF
TGCAGCGTCCCCGGACAGGGAGCTGTCGACGAGCAGTACTTC
>NA|TRBV7-9|TRBJ1-5
CASSPGVDQPQHF
TGTGCCAGCAGCCCAGGGGTAGATCAGCCCCAGCATTTT
>NA|TRBV30|TRBJ2-3
CAWRGVAATDTQYF
TGTGCCTGGAGAGGGGTGGCGGCCACAGATACGCAGTATTTT
>NA|TRBV9|TRBJ2-5
CASSPQRGETQYF
TGTGCCAGCAGCCCCCAAAGGGGGGAGACCCAGTACTTC
>TRBD1|TRBV6-1|TRBJ1-2
CASSEANRGYGYTF
TGTGCCAGCAGTGAAGCTAACAGGGGGTATGGTTACACCTTC
>NA|TRBV7-9|TRBJ2-3
CASSLWSAGQLTDTQYF
TGTGCCAGCAGCTTGTGGTCGGCGGGACAGCTAACAGATACGCAGTATTTT
>NA|TRBV5-1|TRBJ1-1
CASSGGGDAFF
TGCGCCAGTAGCGGGGGGGGCGACGCTTTCTTT
>NA|TRBV28|TRBJ2-3
CASSPDAGPDTQYF
TGTGCCAGCAGTCCAGACGCGGGGCCAGATACGCAGTATTTT
>TRBD2|TRBV5-6|TRBJ2-2
CASSLAPSGSTGELFF
TGTGCCAGCAGCTTGGCGCCTAGCGGGAGCACCGGGGAGCTGTTTTTT
>NA|TRBV10-3|TRBJ1-1
CAISPSRWEGLNTEAFF
TGTGCCATCAGCCCAAGCCGGTGGGAGGGACTGAACACTGAAGCTTTCTTT
>NA|TRBV11-2|TRBJ2-2
CASSPGLNTGELFF
TGTGCCAGCAGTCCGGGACTGAACACCGGGGAGCTGTTTTTT
>NA|TRBV7-2|TRBJ1-1
CASSLGAGMNTEAFF
TGTGCCAGCAGCTTAGGGGCAGGGATGAACACTGAAGCTTTCTTT
>TRBD1|TRBV9|TRBJ2-2
CASSGQGATNTGELFF
TGTGCCAGCAGCGGACAGGGGGCAACGAACACCGGGGAGCTGTTTTTT
>NA|TRBV5-8|TRBJ2-7
CASSRLAYSSYEQYF
TGTGCCAGCAGTAGGTTAGCGTATAGCTCCTACGAGCAGTACTTC
>NA|TRBV11-2|TRBJ2-7
CASSLHLSGLGSTYEQYF
TGTGCCAGCAGCTTACACCTCTCCGGACTGGGATCAACCTACGAGCAGTACTTC
>NA|TRBV6-6|TRBJ1-2
CASSRYIKQGNYGYTF
TGTGCCAGCAGTCGCTACATAAAACAGGGTAACTATGGCTACACCTTC
>TRBD2|TRBV5-1|TRBJ2-5
CASSSGPSGRETQYF
TGCGCCAGCAGCTCAGGTCCGAGCGGGAGAGAGACCCAGTACTTC
>TRBD1|TRBV30|TRBJ1-6
CAWSVNRITGAPGRDNSPLHF
TGTGCCTGGAGTGTTAATCGGATCACAGGGGCCCCCGGTCGGGATAATTCACCCCTCCACTTT
>TRBD1|TRBV28|TRBJ1-5
CASSLRPGQASNQPQHF
TGTGCCAGCAGTTTAAGACCAGGACAGGCGTCCAATCAGCCCCAGCATTTT
>TRBD1|TRBV15|TRBJ1-2
CATSIRGGLGYGYTF
TGTGCCACCAGCATTAGAGGGGGCCTGGGCTATGGCTACACCTTC
>NA|TRBV19|TRBJ1-5
CASSIDLTGQATQHF
TGTGCCAGTAGTATAGATCTAACAGGCCAGGCCACCCAGCATTTT
>NA|TRBV4-2|TRBJ2-6
CASSARGADSGANVLTF
TGTGCCAGCAGCGCCCGGGGGGCGGACTCTGGGGCCAACGTCCTGACTTTC
>NA|TRBV11-2|TRBJ2-3
CASSLASWASTDTQYF
TGTGCCAGCAGCTTAGCGTCTTGGGCTAGCACAGATACGCAGTATTTT
>NA|TRBV9|TRBJ1-1
CASSVVSQIEAFF
TGTGCCAGCAGCGTAGTTTCACAGATTGAAGCTTTCTTT
>NA|TRBV18|TRBJ1-1
CASSQKGGYNTEAFF
TGTGCCAGCTCTCAGAAAGGGGGATATAACACTGAAGCTTTCTTT
>TRBD1|TRBV13|TRBJ2-7
CASSRDRGSYEQYF
TGTGCCAGCAGCCGGGACAGGGGATCCTACGAGCAGTACTTC
>TRBD2|TRBV27|TRBJ2-1
CASSLSRLPAGVDNEQFF
TGTGCCAGCAGTTTATCCCGCCTTCCAGCGGGAGTAGACAATGAGCAGTTCTTC
>TRBD2|TRBV5-1|TRBJ2-5
CASSLGLAGLGETQYF
TGCGCCAGCAGCTTGGGACTAGCGGGCCTAGGAGAGACCCAGTACTTC
>TRBD1|TRBV7-9|TRBJ1-4
CASGRTGIEKLFF
TGTGCCAGCGGGCGGACAGGGATTGAAAAACTGTTTTTT
>NA|TRBV19|TRBJ2-5
CASTPVSGSQETQYF
TGTGCCAGTACCCCTGTATCGGGGTCCCAAGAGACCCAGTACTTC
>TRBD2|TRBV15|TRBJ2-3
CATSRDAGGADTQYF
TGTGCCACCAGCAGAGATGCGGGGGGGGCAGATACGCAGTATTTT
>TRBD1|TRBV6-6|TRBJ1-2
CASRAPQGDRGYTF
TGTGCCAGCAGGGCCCCACAGGGGGATCGTGGCTACACCTTC
>NA|TRBV15|TRBJ1-1
CATSRDLGRITEAFF
TGTGCCACCAGCAGAGATCTAGGCCGGATCACTGAAGCTTTCTTT
>TRBD1|TRBV19|TRBJ1-2
CASSPWDRGVLGNGYTF
TGTGCCAGTAGTCCCTGGGACAGGGGCGTTTTAGGGAATGGCTACACCTTC